This TCR beta chain was found in a study of shared clonotypes between healthy human individuals. Study-wide points: Measured sharing among donors was expected to vary with sequencing depth. Relative to clonotypes present in all four donors, those not shared had lower generation probabilities.

Splitting the CD4+ cells yielded a CD45RA+ naive subset and a CD45RA-negative memory subset. A note on this clone: What it binds is unknown.

Using 200 ng DNA, roughly 33,000 T cell genomes, the sorted-subset replicate PCRs were run. Profiling relied on immunoSEQ multiplex PCR, and the TCRdb table lists in-frame clones only, not all of them. There are about 1 million clones in the sample; under 80% occur only once, and approximately 1.5% lies in the top ten. CDR1 SGHRS and CDR2 YFSETQ come from the germline V gene. Trimming left V 1 base short and J 7 bases short, with 12 bases between. The CDR3 runs 15 residues. This TCR was sampled from a man aged 18 to 29 in good health. Sequencing was carried out using memory CD4+ T cells sorted from blood. The subset was: CD45RA-negative fraction. This chain links TRBV5-1 with TRBJ1-6; D perhaps matches TRBD1 (5 bases). The CDR3 sequence is CASSLPGTANSPLHF. DNA of the CDR3: TGCGCCAGCAGCTTGCCTGGGACGGCAAATTCACCCCTCCACTTT. The full variable domain, rest sourced from reference TRBV5-1 and TRBJ1-6, is KAGVTQTPRYLIKTRGQQVTLSCSPISGHRSVSWYQQTPGQGLQFLFEYFSETQRNKGNFPGRFSGRQFSNSRSEMNVSTLELGDSALYLCASSLPGTANSPLHFGNGTRLTVT.